The 20 T cell receptor beta chains reported below all come from one sample, sequenced in a study of shared clonotypes between healthy human individuals. TCRdb's table, derived via immunoSEQ multiplex PCR, lists solely in-frame clones and lacks some. This sample carries approximately 530,000 clones, 96% of them seen once, and the ten largest clones take approximately 0.062%. The sequencing input was naive CD4+ T cells sorted from blood. Subset described: CD45RA+ positively selected. These receptors were obtained from a woman aged 30 to 39 in good health.

This clone was picked up one time. The rearrangement uses TRBV19 and TRBJ1-4; the D gene is possibly TRBD1 (6 bases). In germline, CDR1 is LNHDA, CDR2 SQIVND (reference sequence). The CDR3 extends over 19 amino acids. Trimming left V 7 bases short and J 0 bases short, with 24 bases between. The CDR3 is CASNPLGGAGPSTNEKLFF. DNA of the CDR3: TGTGCCAGTAACCCCCTTGGGGGGGCCGGCCCCTCAACTAATGAAAAACTGTTTTTT.

This clone was detected only once. The chain couples TRBV9 to TRBJ1-4, with D possibly TRBD1 on 5 matching bases. The CDR3 is made up of 13 amino acids. V was trimmed by 7 bases and J by 2 bases, leaving 9 bases between them. Germline CDR1 reads SGDLS; CDR2 reads YYNGEE. The chain's CDR3 is CASGARTNEKLFF. The CDR3 DNA sequence: TGTGCCAGCGGGGCGCGGACTAATGAAAAACTGTTTTTT.

This chain uses TRBV7-2 with TRBJ2-2; 9 bases line up with TRBD2. Trimming took 1 base from V and 5 from J; bases not matched to a gene: 5. The CDR3 is 16 residues long. CDR1 is SGHTA, CDR2 FQGNSA, per germline. CDR3 protein: CASSLDPAGGTGELFF. CDR3 coding DNA: TGTGCCAGCAGCTTAGATCCAGCGGGAGGAACCGGGGAGCTGTTTTTT.

The chain combines TRBV19 with TRBJ2-2; D is perhaps TRBD1 (6 bases). Between the trimmed V and J ends, which lost 8 bases and 5 bases, there was a span of 12 bases. Germline V CDR1 and CDR2: LNHDA, SQIVND (reference sequence). The CDR3 loop spans 13 amino acids. The CDR3 spells CASGQGMTGELFF. As DNA, the CDR3 is TGTGCCAGTGGGCAGGGGATGACCGGGGAGCTGTTTTTT. The variable domain in full, with the rest retrieved from reference TRBV19 and TRBJ2-2, is DGGITQSPKYLFRKEGQNVTLSCEQNLNHDAMYWYRQDPGQGLRLIYYSQIVNDFQKGDIAEGYSVSREKKESFPLTVTSAQKNPTAFYLCASGQGMTGELFFGEGSRLTVL.

J is TRBJ1-6 and V is TRBV27, with a tentative D call TRBD1 (5 bases). Germline V gene sequence: CDR1 MNHEY, CDR2 SMNVEV (reference sequence). The CDR3 contains 15 residues. Trimming left V 5 bases short and J 0 bases short, with 8 bases between. The DNA of the CDR3 is TGTGCCAGCAGTGGGGGGAGCTCCTATAATTCACCCCTCCACTTT. It translates to CASSGGSSYNSPLHF.

This chain uses TRBV7-9 with TRBJ2-5, with D possibly TRBD2 on 6 matching bases. The CDR3 totals 14 residues. V lost 4 bases and J lost 1, with 10 bases in between. The germline V gene has CDR1 SEHNR and CDR2 FQNEAQ (reference sequence). This CDR3 is CASSYGDFQETQYF. Written as DNA, the CDR3 is TGTGCCAGCAGCTACGGGGACTTCCAAGAGACCCAGTACTTC.

CDR3 sequence: CASSPPRYRGRGTEAFF. The CDR3 coding sequence is TGTGCCAGCAGCCCCCCCCGATACAGGGGAAGAGGCACTGAAGCTTTCTTT. The gene calls are TRBV28 and TRBJ1-1; 7 nucleotides line up with TRBD1. Germline V CDR1 and CDR2: MDHEN, SYDVKM. The CDR3 covers 17 residues. V trimming: 6 bases; J trimming: 4 bases; junction bases outside the gene matches: 17. The entire variable domain, with the rest obtained from reference TRBV28 and TRBJ1-1, is as follows: DVKVTQSSRYLVKRTGEKVFLECVQDMDHENMFWYRQDPGLGLRLIYFSYDVKMKEKGDIPEGYSVSREKKERFSLILESASTNQTSMYLCASSPPRYRGRGTEAFFGQGTRLTVV.

This chain connects TRBV6-5 to TRBJ2-7; D is possibly TRBD1 or TRBD2 (5 bases each). V lost 7 bases to trimming and J lost 3 bases, with 19 bases between them. Looked up from germline, CDR1 is MNHEY and CDR2 is SVGAGI. The CDR3 length is 15 residues. The CDR3 loop is CASKIYPGTYYEQYF. The CDR3 DNA reads as TGTGCCAGCAAGATCTACCCCGGGACCTACTACGAGCAGTACTTC.

This chain links TRBV6-6 with TRBJ2-3, with 8 nucleotides matching TRBD1. The CDR3 is made up of 14 amino acids. The V gene end was trimmed by 7 bases and the J gene end by 2 bases; junction bases not matched to a gene: 5. Germline V lookup: CDR1 MNHNY, CDR2 SVGAGI (reference sequence). CDR3 loop: CASTQGAFTDTQYF. CDR3 bases: TGTGCCAGCACCCAGGGGGCCTTCACAGATACGCAGTATTTT.

The chain is built from TRBV5-1 and TRBJ1-1, with 9 nucleotides matching TRBD1. The CDR3 spans 15 residues. Per germline, CDR1 SGHRS and CDR2 YFSETQ. The V gene end was trimmed by 4 bases and the J gene end by 0 bases; junction bases not matched to a gene: 4. The CDR3 region is CASSAGTGMNTEAFF. The CDR3 DNA is TGCGCCAGCAGCGCCGGGACAGGGATGAACACTGAAGCTTTCTTT.

The V gene is TRBV4-1, the J gene TRBJ2-1; perhaps D is TRBD1 or TRBD2 (5 bases each). Trimming removed 0 bases from V and 4 bases from J, with 16 bases in between. Germline values: CDR1 MGHRA, CDR2 YSYEKL. This CDR3 comprises 17 residues. In DNA form, the CDR3 reads TGCGCCAGCAGCCAAGAAAAAAGGGGACCAGTTTACAATGAGCAGTTCTTC. Its protein is CASSQEKRGPVYNEQFF.

The chain links TRBV6-4 to TRBJ2-1; unclear D gene. The CDR3 has 13 residues. The V end was cut by 2 bases, the J end by 2 bases, with 4 bases between. Germline values: CDR1 MRHNA, CDR2 SNTAGT. CDR3: CASSDGPYNEQFF. For the CDR3, the DNA is TGTGCCAGCAGTGACGGGCCCTACAATGAGCAGTTCTTC.

The chain has TRBV5-1 and TRBJ1-3; TRBD1 might be the D (5 bases). Germline V gives CDR1 SGHRS, CDR2 YFSETQ. The CDR3 length is 15 residues. V dropped 0 bases and J dropped 2 bases, with 9 bases sitting between them. The CDR3 here is CASSLGGETGNTIYF. The CDR3 DNA is TGCGCCAGCAGCTTGGGAGGGGAAACTGGAAACACCATATATTTT.

The V and J genes are TRBV5-1 and TRBJ2-3; the D gene could be TRBD1 or TRBD2 (5 bases each). Trimming stripped 4 bases from V and 1 base from J, with 10 bases between. The germline gives CDR1 SGHRS, CDR2 YFSETQ. This CDR3 contains 14 residues. CDR3 DNA sequence: TGCGCCAGCAGCCTCAGGGACCGCACAGATACGCAGTATTTT. Its protein is CASSLRDRTDTQYF. Based on the CDR3 plus reference TRBV5-1 and TRBJ2-3, the full variable domain is KAGVTQTPRYLIKTRGQQVTLSCSPISGHRSVSWYQQTPGQGLQFLFEYFSETQRNKGNFPGRFSGRQFSNSRSEMNVSTLELGDSALYLCASSLRDRTDTQYFGPGTRLTVL.

V usage is TRBV5-4 and J usage is TRBJ2-6; D is uncertain. Per the germline V gene, CDR1 is SGHNT and CDR2 is YYREEE (reference sequence). V gave up 4 bases and J gave up 0 bases, with 11 bases separating them. This CDR3 has 16 amino acids. CDR3 sequence (DNA): TGTGCCAGCAGCCTGACACTGAACTCTGGGGCCAACGTCCTGACTTTC. This translates into CASSLTLNSGANVLTF.

The rearrangement uses TRBV30 and TRBJ1-2, with D perhaps TRBD1 (6 bases). CDR3 length: 17 residues. V was cut by 4 bases and J by 0 bases, with 21 bases left in between. Germline loops: CDR1 GTSNPN, CDR2 SVGIG (reference sequence). The DNA of the CDR3 is TGTGCCTGGATTCTGCCGCCATGGGGGGGCCCTAACTATGGCTACACCTTC. Translated: CAWILPPWGGPNYGYTF.

The rearrangement joins TRBV6-4 to TRBJ1-1; D is undetermined. Germline V gene data show CDR1 as MRHNA and CDR2 as SNTAGT. Trimming left V 0 bases short and J 0 bases short, with 14 bases between. The CDR3 contains 17 residues. The CDR3 nucleotides read TGTGCCAGCAGTGACTCTATAACACCTGGGGTGAACACTGAAGCTTTCTTT. This encodes CASSDSITPGVNTEAFF.

The gene calls are TRBV10-3 and TRBJ1-5; perhaps TRBD1 as D (6 bases). The CDR3 runs 14 residues. Per the germline V gene, CDR1 is ENHRY and CDR2 is SYGVKD. V was cut by 6 bases and J by 5 bases, with 14 bases left in between. The CDR3 loop reads CAIRKDAGDQPQHF. The CDR3 nucleotides read TGTGCCATCAGAAAGGATGCAGGGGATCAGCCCCAGCATTTT.

The gene calls are TRBV7-6 and TRBJ2-1, with D perhaps assigned TRBD1 or TRBD2 (5 bases each). V lost 0 bases, J lost 9 bases, and 12 bases lay in between. The CDR3 consists of 14 residues. The germline V gene encodes CDR1 SGHVS and CDR2 FNYEAQ. The CDR3 sequence is CASSLAGPRGEQFF. CDR3 sequence (DNA): TGTGCCAGCAGCTTAGCGGGGCCCCGGGGTGAGCAGTTCTTC. Supplemented by reference TRBV7-6 and TRBJ2-1, the full variable domain reads GAGVSQSPRYKVTKRGQDVALRCDPISGHVSLYWYRQALGQGPEFLTYFNYEAQQDKSGLPNDRFSAERPEGSISTLTIQRTEQRDSAMYRCASSLAGPRGEQFFGPGTRLTVL.

This chain connects TRBV29-1 to TRBJ2-3; 8 bases agree with TRBD1. The germline gives CDR1 SQVTM, CDR2 ANQGSEA. The V gene end was trimmed by 8 bases and the J gene end by 5 bases; junction bases not matched to a gene: 15. The CDR3 has 15 residues. The DNA of the CDR3 is TGCAGCCCCCTTTTAATTCCAACAGGGGGAGATACGCAGTATTTT. This codes for CSPLLIPTGGDTQYF.